These T cell receptor beta chains were read from a single sample in a study of T cells in Graves' hyperthyroidism and ophthalmopathy. Via MiXCR, TCRdb re-called the multiplex PCR reads, giving one row per CDR3 protein. This sample carries around 360,000 distinct CDR3 sequences, about 15% of them seen once, and the ten largest clones take about 20%. Sequencing was carried out using blood. All receptors come from a woman aged 55-70 years with Graves' ophthalmopathy. CDR3s include the opening cysteine and the closing phenylalanine or tryptophan. The D gene is left open where the match is weak. Size is stated for part of the rows, as once, few or many counts, or as a class when the clone is expanded.

d_call	v_call	clone_size	j_call	cdr3_length	cdr3_aa	cdr3_nt
TRBD1	TRBV3-1	.	TRBJ1-1	15	CASSQADRVWAEAFF	TGTGCCAGCAGCCAAGCAGACAGGGTCTGGGCTGAAGCTTTCTTT
.	TRBV5-1	.	TRBJ2-6	18	CASRLDATIVRGANVLTF	TGCGCCAGCAGACTCGACGCGACGATAGTAAGAGGGGCCAACGTCCTGACTTTC
TRBD2	TRBV11-2	.	TRBJ2-2	18	CASSSRRTSGLGTGELFF	TGTGCCAGCAGCTCCCGCCGGACTAGCGGGCTTGGCACCGGGGAGCTGTTTTTT
TRBD2	TRBV11-3	.	TRBJ2-1	17	CASSPSWVAGEGNEQFF	TGCGCCAGCAGCCCCAGCTGGGTAGCGGGAGAGGGCAATGAGCAGTTCTTC
TRBD1	TRBV10-2	.	TRBJ2-1	16	CASGGGTGETYNEQFF	TGCGCCAGCGGAGGAGGGACAGGGGAAACCTACAATGAGCAGTTCTTC
.	TRBV6-6	many	TRBJ1-1	15	CASSYSGGQNTEAFF	TGTGCCAGCAGTTACTCGGGGGGGCAGAACACTGAAGCTTTCTTT
TRBD1	TRBV12-3/TRBV12-4	many	TRBJ1-2	14	CASSLSQGTSGYTF	TGTGCCAGCAGTTTATCACAGGGGACGAGTGGCTACACCTTC
.	TRBV29-1	few	TRBJ2-1	16	CSVEVTQGGVDNEQFF	TGCAGCGTTGAAGTTACCCAGGGGGGGGTCGACAATGAGCAGTTCTTC
.	TRBV7-2	few	TRBJ2-4	15	CASSLAYTAKNIQYF	TGTGCCAGCAGCTTAGCGTATACAGCTAAAAACATTCAGTACTTC
.	TRBV5-1	many	TRBJ1-1	14	CASSLEGRVTEAFF	TGCGCCAGCAGCTTGGAAGGTAGGGTCACTGAAGCTTTCTTT
TRBD2	TRBV10-1	many	TRBJ2-7	13	CASSETSGVLQYF	TGCGCCAGCAGTGAGACTAGCGGGGTTTTGCAGTACTTC
TRBD2	TRBV9	few	TRBJ2-5	16	CASSVGGGRGQETQYF	TGTGCCAGCAGCGTAGGGGGGGGAAGGGGCCAAGAGACCCAGTACTTC
.	TRBV12-3/TRBV12-4	.	TRBJ2-7	15	CASSFGRAASYEQYF	TGTGCCAGCAGTTTCGGGCGAGCAGCTTCCTACGAGCAGTACTTC
.	TRBV3-1	.	TRBJ1-1	11	CASLGESEAFF	TGTGCCAGCTTGGGGGAGTCCGAAGCTTTCTTT
TRBD2	TRBV30	many	TRBJ2-1	18	CAWSVRLPAGKWYNEQFF	TGTGCCTGGAGTGTACGTCTCCCAGCGGGAAAATGGTACAATGAGCAGTTCTTC
.	TRBV5-1	many	TRBJ1-1	15	CASSLGASRNTEAFF	TGCGCCAGCAGCTTGGGGGCAAGTAGGAACACTGAAGCTTTCTTT
.	TRBV5-1	.	TRBJ2-7	14	CASRKEKGTYEQYF	TGCGCCAGCAGGAAGGAGAAGGGTACCTACGAGCAGTACTTC
.	TRBV19	few	TRBJ1-1	14	CASSSLGVLAEAFF	TGTGCCAGTAGTAGTTTAGGGGTTCTGGCTGAAGCTTTCTTT
TRBD2	TRBV12-3/TRBV12-4	many	TRBJ2-1	15	CASTAPGTRYNEQFF	TGTGCCAGCACTGCACCCGGGACTAGGTACAATGAGCAGTTCTTC
.	TRBV6-1	many	TRBJ2-2	14	CASSDFANTGELFF	TGTGCCAGCAGTGATTTCGCGAACACCGGGGAGCTGTTTTTT
.	TRBV28	many	TRBJ2-1	11	CASSALDWQFF	TGTGCCAGCAGTGCCCTAGACTGGCAGTTCTTC
TRBD2	TRBV19	.	TRBJ2-7	15	CASSESSGSSYEQYF	TGTGCCAGTAGCGAGTCTAGCGGGAGCTCCTACGAGCAGTACTTC
TRBD2	TRBV9	many	TRBJ2-7	16	CASSATGTSGTYEQYF	TGTGCCAGCAGCGCGACCGGGACTAGCGGGACTTACGAGCAGTACTTC
.	TRBV2	many	TRBJ2-5	13	CASTPDSQETQYF	TGTGCCAGCACTCCGGACAGCCAAGAGACCCAGTACTTC
.	TRBV5-1	.	TRBJ2-2	14	CASSSSEGPGELVF	TGCGCCAGCAGCAGTAGCGAAGGACCCGGGGAGCTGGTTTTT
.	TRBV24-1	many	TRBJ2-5	16	CATSDWESTGEETQYF	TGTGCCACCAGTGATTGGGAGTCGACAGGAGAAGAGACCCAGTACTTC
.	TRBV28	many	TRBJ1-2	14	CASSFSGGNYGYTF	TGTGCCAGCAGTTTTTCGGGGGGCAACTATGGCTACACCTTC